This T cell receptor (beta chain) was documented in a study of regulatory T cells (dated by TCRdb to 2016 to 2019). About the full investigation: T-cell receptor beta repertoires of sorted regulatory, conventional CD4+ and CD8+ T cells were compared between CD3G-deficient patients and healthy controls. Points the paper makes about the study in general: Repertoires from patients had restricted unique TRB V-J pairs and skewed V and J gene usage, with the strongest effect in regulatory T cells. Hydrophobic residues at CDR3 positions 6 and 7 were enriched in conventional CD4+ T cells from CD3G-deficient patients, suggesting more self-reactive specificities.

The multiplex PCR relied on 52 forward TRBV primers and 13 reverse TRBJ primers, and amplification bias was corrected through assay-based and computational methods. Rearranged TRB loci were amplified from genomic DNA by multiplex PCR within the immunoSEQ assay. TRB amplicons were sequenced using an Illumina HiSeq platform. The original methods were these. Raw sequences were error-filtered and aligned to reference gene sequences by custom algorithms, then analyzed with the immunoSEQ online tools. Frequencies of productive and nonproductive TRB rearrangements were evaluated among both unique and total sequences. Hydrophobicity and amino acid composition of residues 6 and 7 within the TRB CDR3 were used to estimate the potential for self-reactivity. Group comparisons used t tests, Mann-Whitney tests or two-way ANOVA run in Prism software. TCRdb took this table from immuneACCESS and kept in-frame rearrangements with V and J called. Such tables lack part of the clones; where checked against another copy, unresolved V genes explain under half of the gap, and the rest is unexplained. The V and J calls and clone size were taken over from that table, and D and trimming were inferred from the DNA. This sample has about 17,000 clones in its table, and 84% of those were observed once. The top ten constitute about 8% of the sample.

Trimming at the junction amounts to 2 bases on V and 6 bases on J, and the germline ends lie 5 bases apart. The CDR3 has 11 amino acids, counting the end cysteine and phenylalanine. Just the 33-base CDR3 DNA is kept, in frame starting at base 1. CDR1 and CDR2, per the germline V gene, are WSHSY and SAAADI. Every CD3G-deficient patient showed evidence of autoimmunity, and the autoimmunity was more severe in two of the patients. Patients were tested at ages ranging from 2 to 39 years, and reduced naive and increased memory CD4+ and CD8+ T-cell proportions were found in the patients. CD4+ cells were FACS-sorted into CD25-high CD127-low regulatory T cells and CD25-low CD127-high conventional CD4+ T cells. About 6 individuals with CD3G deficiency were included in the patient group. Patient samples and clinical data came from an international physician network spanning the United States, Europe and Asia. Peripheral blood mononuclear cells were isolated by Ficoll density separation.

This clone is a singleton in its sample. Its target antigen remains unknown. Base qualities were left out, and no much larger clone turns up one base away. Sequencing used conventional CD4+ T cells sorted from blood. The TCR was taken from a person in their thirties with CD3G deficiency. This receptor chain uses TRBV10-2 and TRBJ2-7; the D gene identity is not certain. The CDR3 reads as follows: CASSELSEQYF. Read as DNA, the sequence is TGCGCCAGCAGTGAGCTTAGCGAGCAGTACTTC.